What follows are 6 T cell receptor beta chains derived from one specimen sequenced in a study of blood T cell repertoires in COVID-19. Here immunoSEQ multiplex PCR was the method, and the copy in TCRdb shows in-frame clones only, minus some. The table includes nearly 40,000 clones, around 80% detected once. The sequenced sample was peripheral blood. Source of these receptors: a man older than 75 with active or convalescent COVID-19.

The chain carries TRBV30 and TRBJ2-1; TRBD2 matches at 8 bases. The V segment lost 5 bases and the J segment 8 bases; nucleotides outside the gene matches: 11. The V gene's germline CDR1 is GTSNPN and CDR2 SVGIG (reference sequence). This CDR3 has 14 amino acids. CDR3 nucleotide sequence: TGTGCCTGGGGAAGGGGCGGGGGGCCGGATGAGCAGTTCTTC. The encoded protein is CAWGRGGGPDEQFF.

This chain uses TRBV5-1 with TRBJ2-7; 9 bases are a match to TRBD1. V lost 2 bases, J lost 5 bases, and 8 bases stayed unmatched. CDR1 and CDR2 from the germline V gene are SGHRS and YFSETQ. CDR3 length equals 15 residues. For the CDR3, the DNA is TGCGCCAGCAGCTTAACCGGGACAGGGCTCGACGAGCAGTACTTC. Protein sequence: CASSLTGTGLDEQYF. The full variable domain, completed using reference TRBV5-1 and TRBJ2-7, is KAGVTQTPRYLIKTRGQQVTLSCSPISGHRSVSWYQQTPGQGLQFLFEYFSETQRNKGNFPGRFSGRQFSNSRSEMNVSTLELGDSALYLCASSLTGTGLDEQYFGPGTRLTVT.

The sample holds a few counts of this clone. The rearrangement joins TRBV2 to TRBJ2-3, with 12 bases identical to TRBD2. Losses at the gene ends were 3 bases for V and 2 bases for J; bases not matched to a gene: 3. The CDR3 loop spans 16 amino acids. Germline CDR1 SNHLY, CDR2 FYNNEI. The CDR3 here is CASSDGLAGFTDTQYF. CDR3 nucleotides: TGTGCCAGCAGTGATGGACTAGCGGGATTCACAGATACGCAGTATTTT.

The gene calls are TRBV5-1 and TRBJ2-3, with 7 nucleotides matching TRBD2. Germline V gene data show CDR1 as SGHRS and CDR2 as YFSETQ. The CDR3 contains 15 residues. V gave up 4 bases and J gave up 3 bases; unmatched junction bases: 8. CDR3 amino acids: CASSAGGTQTDTQYF. CDR3 DNA: TGCGCCAGCAGCGCCGGGGGGACGCAGACAGATACGCAGTATTTT.

V gene TRBV2 combines with J gene TRBJ2-1, with 9 bases lining up with TRBD2. This CDR3 has 17 amino acids. Germline assignment: CDR1 SNHLY and CDR2 FYNNEI. V was clipped by 4 bases and J by 0 bases; unmatched bases: 7. This CDR3 is CASSAPQREVSYNEQFF. The CDR3 DNA sequence: TGTGCCAGCAGTGCCCCCCAGCGGGAGGTCTCCTACAATGAGCAGTTCTTC.

This chain uses TRBV21-1 with TRBJ2-1; the table's D call TRBD2 went unverified against the DNA. TRBV21-1 is an annotated pseudogene. This CDR3 spans 16 amino acids. The CDR3 DNA is TGTGCCAGCAGCCGACTAGCGGGAGGATCACGTAATGAGCAGTTCTTC. Protein sequence: CASSRLAGGSRNEQFF.